These 26 T cell receptor beta chains originate from one sample sequenced in a study of T cell responses to AZD1222 COVID-19 vaccine. Here immunoSEQ multiplex PCR was the method, and the copy in TCRdb shows in-frame clones only, minus some. The sample includes around 150,000 clones, more than 70% seen only once; the top ten take about 3.4%. The input for sequencing was peripheral blood, taken on day 0 of MenACWY control vaccination. Receptors were obtained from an adult in good health.

V usage is TRBV19 and J usage is TRBJ2-3; D remains ambiguous. V was cut by 3 bases and J by 4 bases, with 14 bases left in between. The germline V gene has CDR1 LNHDA and CDR2 SQIVND (reference sequence). The CDR3 has 15 residues. This CDR3 is CASSIVPLGPDTQYF. CDR3 in DNA: TGTGCCAGTAGTATCGTCCCGCTGGGCCCAGATACGCAGTATTTT.

The chain has TRBV6-5 and TRBJ1-2; D remains unclear. Trimming stripped 0 bases from V and 7 bases from J, with 9 bases between. CDR3 length: 13 amino acids. Germline loops: CDR1 MNHEY, CDR2 SVGAGI. The CDR3 DNA reads TGTGCCAGCAGTTACTCCCCTGAGGTTGGCTACACCTTC. Residues: CASSYSPEVGYTF.

This CDR3 reads CASSELWGNTIYF. The CDR3 DNA reads as TGTGCCAGCAGTGAATTGTGGGGAAACACCATATATTTT. The chain is built from TRBV25-1 and TRBJ1-3; D ambiguous. The CDR3 has 13 amino acids. The V end was cut by 1 base, the J end by 4 bases, with 5 bases between. CDR1 is MGHDK and CDR2 is SYGVNS in the germline V gene.

The gene calls are TRBV7-3 and TRBJ2-1; TRBD2 matches 8 bases. Germline V gives CDR1 SGHTA, CDR2 FQGTGA. Germline trimming cut 3 bases from V and 6 bases from J; bases unmatched to any gene: 7. The CDR3 is 15 residues long. CDR3 in amino acids: CASSFSAGVGNEQFF. CDR3 DNA: TGTGCCAGCAGCTTCTCAGCGGGAGTTGGCAATGAGCAGTTCTTC. Using reference TRBV7-3 and TRBJ2-1 for the parts outside the CDR3, the full variable domain is GAGVSQTPSNKVTEKGKYVELRCDPISGHTALYWYRQSLGQGPEFLIYFQGTGAADDSGLPNDRFFAVRPEGSVSTLKIQRTERGDSAVYLCASSFSAGVGNEQFFGPGTRLTVL.

This chain connects TRBV24-1 to TRBJ2-3; 8 nucleotides line up with TRBD2. Losses at the gene ends were 4 bases for V and 6 bases for J; bases not matched to a gene: 5. Per the germline V gene, CDR1 is KGHDR and CDR2 is SFDVKD. The CDR3 is made up of 14 amino acids. The DNA of the CDR3 is TGTGCCACCAGTGACGGGAGGGCCTCCGATACGCAGTATTTT. It yields the protein CATSDGRASDTQYF.

The V gene is TRBV12-3 or TRBV12-4, the J gene TRBJ2-7; 8 bases map to TRBD1. V lost 5 bases and J lost 9; bases outside the gene matches: 9. The CDR3 consists of 13 residues. CDR3 in amino acids: CASSRQGTVGQYF. CDR3 sequence (DNA): TGTGCCAGCAGTCGACAGGGGACGGTAGGGCAGTACTTC.

This clone was observed a handful of times. The gene calls are TRBV5-1 and TRBJ1-6; no reliable D call. V was shortened by 5 bases and J by 5 bases, with 5 bases between the two germline ends. This CDR3 has 12 residues. Germline assignment: CDR1 SGHRS and CDR2 YFSETQ. For the CDR3, the DNA is TGCGCCAGCAGACGGGATAATTCACCCCTCCACTTT. It specifies CASRRDNSPLHF.

This chain links TRBV7-2 with TRBJ2-1; 9 nucleotides match TRBD2. There are 14 residues in the CDR3. Per the germline V gene, CDR1 is SGHTA and CDR2 is FQGNSA. With V trimmed by 6 bases and J by 3 bases, 3 bases remained unmatched. The CDR3 loop reads CASRRGGDYNEQFF. Here the CDR3 DNA reads TGTGCCAGCAGGCGGGGGGGCGACTACAATGAGCAGTTCTTC.

The rearrangement links TRBV27 to TRBJ2-7; D perhaps matches TRBD1 (5 bases). There are 15 residues in the CDR3. Trimming removed 8 bases from V and 7 bases from J, with 24 bases in between. Germline-derived CDR1 and CDR2 are MNHEY and SMNVEV (reference sequence). The CDR3 region has the DNA TGTGCCAGCTCCCCTGGGGCAGGGCCCCCGAGAGAGCAGTACTTC. It codes for CASSPGAGPPREQYF.

The chain employs TRBV3-1 (or the pseudogene TRBV3-2) and TRBJ1-5; no firm D call. The CDR3 extends over 12 amino acids. Germline lookup yields CDR1 LGHDT and CDR2 YNNKEL (reference sequence). V was shortened by 5 bases and J by 9 bases, with 11 bases between the two germline ends. CDR3 protein: CASSARAGPQHF. In nucleotides, the CDR3 is TGTGCCAGCAGCGCCCGGGCGGGGCCCCAGCATTTT.

The chain couples TRBV6-2 or TRBV6-3 to TRBJ1-2; possibly TRBD1 for D (5 bases). V dropped 0 bases and J dropped 4 bases, with 18 bases sitting between them. This CDR3 spans 17 amino acids. Germline assignment: CDR1 MNHEY and CDR2 SVGEGT. CDR3 amino acids: CASSYSDRTSDLYGYTF. The CDR3 bases are TGTGCCAGCAGTTACTCCGACAGAACCAGCGACCTCTATGGCTACACCTTC.

This sequence joins TRBV5-8 and TRBJ1-2, with a weak D call TRBD1 (5 bases). This CDR3 comprises 15 residues. V was trimmed by 4 bases and J by 3 bases, leaving 16 bases between them. Germline-derived CDR1 and CDR2 are SGHTS and YDEGEE. The CDR3 loop reads CASSLSGTQDYGYTF. The CDR3 nucleotides are TGTGCCAGCAGCCTATCTGGGACCCAGGACTATGGCTACACCTTC.

The V and J genes are TRBV4-2 and TRBJ2-1; 8 positions match TRBD1. Germline V gene lookup returns CDR1 LGHNA and CDR2 YNFKEQ. With 1 base clipped from V and 5 bases from J, the junction kept 10 bases outside the gene matches. The CDR3 is 17 amino acids. DNA for the CDR3: TGTGCCAGCAGCCAAGCTGATCAGGACAGGGTCCACAATGAGCAGTTCTTC. As protein: CASSQADQDRVHNEQFF.

The chain employs TRBV28 and TRBJ2-1, with TRBD2 matching over 10 bases. The V gene's germline CDR1 is MDHEN and CDR2 SYDVKM. The CDR3 has 13 amino acids. J lost 5 bases, V lost 9 bases, and 4 bases had no gene match. The DNA of the CDR3 is TGTGCCAGTAGCGGGAGGCTGAACAATGAGCAGTTCTTC. Translation gives CASSGRLNNEQFF.

The rearrangement joins TRBV28 to TRBJ2-5, with a tentative D call TRBD1 (6 bases). Trimming left V 0 bases short and J 2 bases short, with 16 bases between. CDR1 is MDHEN and CDR2 is SYDVKM in the germline V gene. This CDR3 region has 17 residues. The CDR3 sequence: CASSLWSGQNPQETQYF. CDR3 DNA sequence: TGTGCCAGCAGTTTATGGAGCGGACAGAACCCTCAAGAGACCCAGTACTTC.

The chain couples TRBV2 to TRBJ2-3, with 8 bases lining up with TRBD1. Germline V gene lookup returns CDR1 SNHLY and CDR2 FYNNEI. The CDR3 runs 14 residues. Unmatched junction bases numbered 4, after V lost 5 bases and J lost 3 bases. In nucleotides, the CDR3 is TGTGCCAGCAGTAGGACAGGGAGGACAGATACGCAGTATTTT. This encodes CASSRTGRTDTQYF.

The gene calls are TRBV4-3 and TRBJ2-2, with TRBD1 as a possible D gene (6 bases). V was clipped by 0 bases and J by 0 bases, with 11 bases between them. The CDR3 runs 17 residues. The germline V gene has CDR1 LGHNA and CDR2 YSLEER. The CDR3 nucleotides are TGCGCCAGCAGCCAAGATGGGCAGGGGACGAACACCGGGGAGCTGTTTTTT. It specifies CASSQDGQGTNTGELFF.

V gene TRBV5-1 combines with J gene TRBJ1-2; 8 bases agree with TRBD1. The V gene's germline CDR1 is SGHRS and CDR2 YFSETQ. The V gene end was trimmed by 4 bases and the J gene end by 4 bases; junction bases not matched to a gene: 6. CDR3 length: 14 amino acids. The chain's CDR3 is CASSPDRGGYGYTF. The CDR3 coding sequence is TGCGCCAGCAGCCCCGACAGGGGCGGCTATGGCTACACCTTC.

The J gene is TRBJ1-1, the V gene TRBV27; D is uncertain. V was clipped by 5 bases and J by 0 bases, with 13 bases between them. This CDR3 is built from 15 residues. Looked up from germline, CDR1 is MNHEY and CDR2 is SMNVEV (reference sequence). CDR3 in amino acids: CASSVKTPLNTEAFF. CDR3 nucleotide sequence: TGTGCCAGCAGTGTTAAGACACCTCTGAACACTGAAGCTTTCTTT.

The chain employs TRBV6-1 and TRBJ1-5, with D maybe TRBD1 (5 bases). Trimming took 0 bases from V and 0 from J, leaving 9 bases between them. The CDR3 is 16 amino acids. The germline CDR1 and CDR2 sequences are MNHNS and SASEGT. For the CDR3, the DNA is TGTGCCAGCAGTGAAGCTTGGGGGTATAGCAATCAGCCCCAGCATTTT. Translated: CASSEAWGYSNQPQHF.

The chain employs TRBV11-2 and TRBJ2-3; 7 nucleotides align to TRBD1. The germline CDR1 and CDR2 sequences are SGHAT and FQNNGV. The CDR3 runs 16 residues. V dropped 1 base and J dropped 2; count of bases not matched to a gene: 6. CDR3 sequence (DNA): TGTGCCAGCAGCTTAGCAAGGGACAGAATCACAGATACGCAGTATTTT. Protein: CASSLARDRITDTQYF.

The CDR3 DNA sequence: TGTGCCAGCAGCAGAATGGGGGACTCCGGGCAGAAGACCCAGTACTTC. Translation: CASSRMGDSGQKTQYF. V is TRBV5-6 and J is TRBJ2-5, with TRBD2 as a possible D gene (6 bases). Germline CDR1 SGHDT, CDR2 YYEEEE. CDR3 length: 16 amino acids. V lost 4 bases, J lost 6 bases, and 22 bases lay in between.

The chain links TRBV7-9 to TRBJ2-2; 7 nucleotides match TRBD2. The junction had 4 bases not matched to a gene; V was cut back by 3 bases and J by 6 bases. The CDR3 loop spans 14 amino acids. Germline-derived CDR1 and CDR2 are SEHNR and FQNEAQ (reference sequence). CDR3 DNA sequence: TGTGCCAGCAGCTTCGGGCGGGAGTCCGGGGAGCTGTTTTTT. Encoded protein: CASSFGRESGELFF.

There are a few counts of this clone. CDR3 nucleotides: TGTGCCAGCAGCCCGCCGGGGGATTGGGGCACTGAAGCTTTCTTT. Its translation is CASSPPGDWGTEAFF. The chain links TRBV7-9 to TRBJ1-1; perhaps TRBD1 as D (5 bases). There are 15 residues in the CDR3. Looked up from germline, CDR1 is SEHNR and CDR2 is FQNEAQ (reference sequence). V was pared by 5 bases and J by 4 bases, with 17 bases between. The full variable domain, completed using reference TRBV7-9 and TRBJ1-1, is DTGVSQNPRHKITKRGQNVTFRCDPISEHNRLYWYRQTLGQGPEFLTYFQNEAQLEKSRLLSDRFSAERPKGSFSTLEIQRTEQGDSAMYLCASSPPGDWGTEAFFGQGTRLTVV.

Only one count was recorded for this clone. The V call is TRBV5-8, the J call TRBJ2-5, with D tentatively TRBD1 (7 bases). CDR3 length: 12 amino acids. Per the germline V gene, CDR1 is SGHTS and CDR2 is YDEGEE. Deletions cut 9 bases from V and 3 bases from J, with 12 bases between. CDR3 coding DNA: TGTGCCACACAGGGGAGGAAAGAGACCCAGTACTTC. Its protein is CATQGRKETQYF.

This clone has only one observation. The rearrangement joins TRBV15 to TRBJ2-7; no clear D. Trimming left V 0 bases short and J 2 bases short, with 11 bases between. From germline, CDR1 is LNHNV and CDR2 YYDKDF (reference sequence). The CDR3 runs 15 residues. The CDR3 DNA follows: TGTGCCACCAGCAGAGATCACGGGTGGGCCTACGAGCAGTACTTC. Its protein product is CATSRDHGWAYEQYF.